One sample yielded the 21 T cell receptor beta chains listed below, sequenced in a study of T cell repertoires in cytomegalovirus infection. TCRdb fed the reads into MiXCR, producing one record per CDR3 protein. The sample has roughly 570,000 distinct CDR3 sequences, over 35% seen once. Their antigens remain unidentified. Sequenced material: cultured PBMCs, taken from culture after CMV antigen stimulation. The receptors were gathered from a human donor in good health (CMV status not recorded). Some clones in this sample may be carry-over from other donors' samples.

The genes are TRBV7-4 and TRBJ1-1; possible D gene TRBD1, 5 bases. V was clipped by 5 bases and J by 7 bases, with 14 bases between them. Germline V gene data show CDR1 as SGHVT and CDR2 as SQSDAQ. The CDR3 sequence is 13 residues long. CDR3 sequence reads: CASSPSGANEAFF. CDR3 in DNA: TGTGCCAGCAGCCCAAGCGGGGCGAATGAAGCTTTCTTT.

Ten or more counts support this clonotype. The CDR3 sequence is CASSPRTQGGSLDTIYF. CDR3 bases: TGTGCCAGCAGCCCACGGACACAGGGTGGTTCTTTGGACACCATATATTTT. V usage is TRBV7-2 and J usage is TRBJ1-3; D is possibly TRBD1 (6 bases). Trimming stripped 5 bases from V and 8 bases from J, with 25 bases between. This CDR3 region has 17 residues. Germline values: CDR1 SGHTA, CDR2 FQGNSA.

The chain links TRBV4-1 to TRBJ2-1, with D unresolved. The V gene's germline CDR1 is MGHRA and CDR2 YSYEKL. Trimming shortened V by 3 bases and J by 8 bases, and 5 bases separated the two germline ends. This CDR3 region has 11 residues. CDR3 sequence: CASSQHYEQFF. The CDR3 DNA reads TGCGCCAGCAGCCAGCACTATGAGCAGTTCTTC.

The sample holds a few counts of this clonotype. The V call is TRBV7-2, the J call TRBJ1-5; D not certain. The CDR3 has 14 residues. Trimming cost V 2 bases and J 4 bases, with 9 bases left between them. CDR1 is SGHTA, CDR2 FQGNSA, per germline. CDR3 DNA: TGTGCCAGCAGCTTAATGAGTCTAAATCAGCCCCAGCATTTT. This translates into CASSLMSLNQPQHF.

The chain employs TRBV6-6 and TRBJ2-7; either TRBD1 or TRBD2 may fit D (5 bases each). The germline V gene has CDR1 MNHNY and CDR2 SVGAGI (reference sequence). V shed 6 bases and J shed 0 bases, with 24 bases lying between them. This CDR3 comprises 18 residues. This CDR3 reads CASRGPEGRTISSYEQYF. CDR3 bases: TGTGCCAGCAGGGGGCCTGAGGGGCGAACCATCAGCTCCTACGAGCAGTACTTC.

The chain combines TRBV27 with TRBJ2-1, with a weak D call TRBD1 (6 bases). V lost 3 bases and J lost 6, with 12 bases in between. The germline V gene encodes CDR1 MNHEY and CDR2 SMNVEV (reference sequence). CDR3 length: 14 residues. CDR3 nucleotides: TGTGCCAGCAGTTTCAACAGGGTAGGCAATGAGCAGTTCTTC. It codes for CASSFNRVGNEQFF.

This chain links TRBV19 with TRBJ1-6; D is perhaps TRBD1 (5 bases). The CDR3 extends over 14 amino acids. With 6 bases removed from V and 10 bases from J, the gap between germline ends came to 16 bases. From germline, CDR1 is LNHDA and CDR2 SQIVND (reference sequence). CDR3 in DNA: TGTGCCAGTAGAACCGACAGAGCAGGGTCACCCCTCCACTTT. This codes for CASRTDRAGSPLHF.

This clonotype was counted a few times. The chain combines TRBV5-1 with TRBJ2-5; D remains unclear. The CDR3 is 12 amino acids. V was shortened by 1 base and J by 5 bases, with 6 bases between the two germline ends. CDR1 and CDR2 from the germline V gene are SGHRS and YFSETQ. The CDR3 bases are TGCGCCAGCAGCTTGACTACGGAGACCCAGTACTTC. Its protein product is CASSLTTETQYF.

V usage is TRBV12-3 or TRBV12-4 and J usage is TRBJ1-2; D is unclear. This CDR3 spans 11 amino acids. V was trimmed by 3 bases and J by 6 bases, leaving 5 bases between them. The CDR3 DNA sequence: TGTGCCAGCAGTTTGACCGATGGCTACACCTTC. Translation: CASSLTDGYTF.

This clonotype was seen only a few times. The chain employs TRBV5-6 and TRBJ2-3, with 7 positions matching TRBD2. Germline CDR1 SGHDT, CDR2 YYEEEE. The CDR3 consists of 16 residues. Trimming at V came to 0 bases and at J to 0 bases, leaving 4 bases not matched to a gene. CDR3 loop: CASSLDPSGSTDTQYF. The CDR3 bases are TGTGCCAGCAGCTTGGACCCTAGCGGCAGCACAGATACGCAGTATTTT.

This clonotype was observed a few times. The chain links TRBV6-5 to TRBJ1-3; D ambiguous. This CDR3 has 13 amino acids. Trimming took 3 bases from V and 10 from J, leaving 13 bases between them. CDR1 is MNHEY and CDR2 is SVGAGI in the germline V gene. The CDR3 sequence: CASSYGPESTIYF. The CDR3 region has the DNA TGTGCCAGCAGTTATGGACCGGAGAGTACCATATATTTT.

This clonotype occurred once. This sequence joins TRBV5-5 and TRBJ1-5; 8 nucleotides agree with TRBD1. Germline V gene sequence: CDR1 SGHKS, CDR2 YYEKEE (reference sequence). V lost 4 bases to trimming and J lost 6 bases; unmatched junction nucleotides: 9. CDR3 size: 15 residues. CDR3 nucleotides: TGTGCCAGCAGCCCGGACAGGGCCCGGAGTCAGCCCCAGCATTTT. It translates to CASSPDRARSQPQHF.

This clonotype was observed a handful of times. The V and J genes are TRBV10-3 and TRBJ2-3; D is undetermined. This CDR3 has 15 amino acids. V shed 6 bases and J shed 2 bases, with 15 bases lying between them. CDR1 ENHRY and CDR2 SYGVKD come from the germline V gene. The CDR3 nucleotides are TGTGCCATCAGCGCTCCCGGCCACAACACAGATACGCAGTATTTT. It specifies CAISAPGHNTDTQYF.

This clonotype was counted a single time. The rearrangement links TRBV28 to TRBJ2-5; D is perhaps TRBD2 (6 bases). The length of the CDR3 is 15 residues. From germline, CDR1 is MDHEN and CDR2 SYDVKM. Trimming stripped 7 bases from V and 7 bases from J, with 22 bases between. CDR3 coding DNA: TGTGCCAGCACCTTCCGGGGACTGCGGGGCGGGACCCAGTACTTC. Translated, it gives CASTFRGLRGGTQYF.

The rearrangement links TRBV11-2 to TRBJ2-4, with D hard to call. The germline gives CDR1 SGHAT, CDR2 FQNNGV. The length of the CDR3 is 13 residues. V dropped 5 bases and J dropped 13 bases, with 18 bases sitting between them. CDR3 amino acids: CASSVTGPLGQYF. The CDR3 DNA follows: TGTGCCAGCAGCGTCACCGGGCCCCTCGGACAGTACTTC.

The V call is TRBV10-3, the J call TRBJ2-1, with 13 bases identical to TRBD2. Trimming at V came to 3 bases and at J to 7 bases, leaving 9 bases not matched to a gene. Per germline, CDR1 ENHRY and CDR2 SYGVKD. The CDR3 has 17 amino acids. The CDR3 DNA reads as TGTGCCATCAGTGAAAGACTAGCGGGGGGTGTTGGGAATGAGCAGTTCTTC. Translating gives CAISERLAGGVGNEQFF.

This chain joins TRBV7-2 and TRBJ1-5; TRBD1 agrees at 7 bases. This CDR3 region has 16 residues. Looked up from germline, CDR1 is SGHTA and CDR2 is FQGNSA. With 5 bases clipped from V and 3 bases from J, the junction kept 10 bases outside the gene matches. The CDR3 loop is CASSANQGGNNQPQHF. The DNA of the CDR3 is TGTGCCAGCAGCGCAAACCAGGGGGGCAACAATCAGCCCCAGCATTTT.

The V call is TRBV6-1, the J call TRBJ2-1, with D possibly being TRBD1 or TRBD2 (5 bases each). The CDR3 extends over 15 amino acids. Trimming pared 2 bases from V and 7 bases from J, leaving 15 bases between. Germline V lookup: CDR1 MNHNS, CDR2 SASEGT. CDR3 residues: CASSENLGDLNEQFF. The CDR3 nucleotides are TGTGCCAGCAGTGAAAACTTGGGGGATTTGAATGAGCAGTTCTTC.

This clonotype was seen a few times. This CDR3 is CASSFYRGGNQPQHF. The CDR3 coding sequence is TGTGCCAGCAGTTTCTACAGGGGGGGCAATCAGCCCCAGCATTTT. J is TRBJ1-5 and V is TRBV28, with 8 positions matching TRBD1. V dropped 3 bases and J dropped 2; count of bases not matched to a gene: 3. CDR1 is MDHEN, CDR2 SYDVKM, per germline. The length of the CDR3 is 15 residues.

CDR3 sequence: CSAQKDGPNEKLFF. The CDR3 region has the DNA TGCAGTGCTCAAAAGGACGGACCTAATGAAAAACTGTTTTTT. The V and J genes are TRBV20-1 and TRBJ1-4; D gene ambiguous. V was pared by 5 bases and J by 3 bases, with 13 bases between. The CDR3 length is 14 residues. Germline assignment: CDR1 DFQATT and CDR2 SNEGSKA (reference sequence).

The CDR3 loop is CASSLRGSEAFF. The CDR3 region has the DNA TGTGCCAGCAGTTTAAGGGGGTCTGAAGCTTTCTTT. The rearrangement uses TRBV12-3 or TRBV12-4 and TRBJ1-1, with D maybe TRBD1 (6 bases). V gave up 2 bases and J gave up 6 bases, with 7 bases separating them. This CDR3 region has 12 residues.